This TCR beta chain was found in a study of shared clonotypes between healthy human individuals. The data were produced by immunoSEQ multiplex PCR, yet TCRdb's version contains in-frame clones alone and is incomplete. The repertoire holds around 2,000,000 clones, with approximately 94% as singletons. Per germline, CDR1 MGHRA and CDR2 YSYEKL. V was clipped by 2 bases and J by 13 bases, with 13 bases between them. This CDR3 spans 12 amino acids. Terminally differentiated effector memory CD45RA+ cells were excluded by CCR7 positive selection of CD45RO-negative cells. The chain combines TRBV4-1 with TRBJ2-3; D perhaps matches TRBD2 (5 bases). Specimen: naive CD8+ T cells sorted from blood. The receptor was isolated from a young man in good health. This chain's CDR3 is CASSQQDSEKYF. CDR3 sequence (DNA): TGCGCCAGCAGCCAACAAGATAGCGAGAAGTATTTT.